The T cell receptor beta chain under discussion was sequenced for a study of cytomegalovirus exposure and HLA in healthy donors. The CDR3 covers 15 residues. Trimming pared 0 bases from V and 10 bases from J, leaving 13 bases between. Germline V gene lookup returns CDR1 LGHNA and CDR2 YSLEER. Sequenced by immunoSEQ multiplex PCR; TCRdb stores in-frame clones only, minus some. Of roughly 190,000 clones listed, around nine tenths are singletons. The rearrangement joins TRBV4-3 to TRBJ1-6, with TRBD1 as a possible D gene (5 bases). The clonotype comes from a man younger than 40 in good health and CMV-seropositive. The specimen was PBMCs. The CDR3: CASSQDGRAWSPLHF. The CDR3 region has the DNA TGCGCCAGCAGCCAAGACGGCAGGGCTTGGTCACCCCTCCACTTT.